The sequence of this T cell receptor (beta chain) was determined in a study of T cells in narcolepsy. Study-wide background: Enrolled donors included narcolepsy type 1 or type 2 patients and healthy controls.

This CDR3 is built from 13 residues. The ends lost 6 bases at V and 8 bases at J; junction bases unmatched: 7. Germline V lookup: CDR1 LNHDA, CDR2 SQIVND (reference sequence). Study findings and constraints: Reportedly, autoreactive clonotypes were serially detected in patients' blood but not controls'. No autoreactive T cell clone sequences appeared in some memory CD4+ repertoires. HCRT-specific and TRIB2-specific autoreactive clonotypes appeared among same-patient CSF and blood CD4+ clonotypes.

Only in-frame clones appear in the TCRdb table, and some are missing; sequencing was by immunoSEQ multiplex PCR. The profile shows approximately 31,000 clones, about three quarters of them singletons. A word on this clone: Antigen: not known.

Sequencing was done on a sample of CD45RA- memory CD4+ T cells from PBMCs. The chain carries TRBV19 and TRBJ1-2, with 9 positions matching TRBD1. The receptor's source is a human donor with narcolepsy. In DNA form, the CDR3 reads TGTGCCAGTAGCGTACAGGGGGCGTGGGGCTACACCTTC. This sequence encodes CASSVQGAWGYTF.